Sequencing of this T cell receptor (beta chain) was carried out in a study of T cell changes during pregnancy in multiple sclerosis. CDR1 SGDLS and CDR2 YYNGEE come from the germline V gene. Trimming took 2 bases from V and 3 from J, leaving 7 bases between them. This CDR3 spans 13 amino acids. Sequencing used immunoSEQ multiplex PCR; TCRdb keeps in-frame clones, though not all of them. Of roughly 45,000 clones listed, roughly nine tenths are singletons. This receptor was taken from a female donor with multiple sclerosis, enrolled in a pregnancy study. The chain employs TRBV9 and TRBJ2-3, with D possibly matching TRBD2 (6 bases). Material: CD4+ T cells from peripheral blood mononuclear cells, obtained in the second trimester of pregnancy. CDR3 sequence reads: CASSVAGTDTQYF. Written as DNA, the CDR3 is TGTGCCAGCAGCGTGGCGGGGACAGATACGCAGTATTTT.